The present TCR beta chain was sequenced within a study of blood T cell repertoires in COVID-19. Across the study: Sample material is recorded as cDNA or gDNA derived from T cells, B-cell-depleted T cells, or PBMCs.

Germline V gives CDR1 MDHEN, CDR2 SYDVKM. The junction had 5 bases not matched to a gene; V was cut back by 5 bases and J by 6 bases. The CDR3 has 14 residues. Per the authors' pipeline: Amplification of reference gene primers was used by the study to estimate nucleated cell counts. Repertoires were generated with immunoSEQ multiplex PCR, while TCRdb's copy carries only in-frame clones and drops some. V and J calls and clone size are those listed in that table; D and trimming were worked out from the DNA. This table holds more than 75,000 clones, 84% found once. This receptor was taken from a man in his fifties or sixties with acute or convalescent COVID-19. The sample was peripheral blood. V and J are TRBV28 and TRBJ2-7; 12 bases are a match to TRBD1. CDR3 DNA: TGTGCCAGCAGTCCGAGGGACAGGGGGCGCGAGCAGTACGTC. It is translated as CASSPRDRGREQYV.